This TCR beta chain was captured in a study of T cells in Graves' hyperthyroidism and ophthalmopathy. General study results and limits: The blood repertoire included most of the expanded thyroid clonotypes above 0.001.

This clonotype turned up a few times. Its antigen is as yet unknown. What was amplified from RNA transcripts were TCR beta CDR3 regions. TCR CDR3 regions were first amplified by RT-PCR with HTBI primers. TCRdb re-called the multiplex PCR reads through MiXCR, storing one row per CDR3 protein. Of around 180,000 distinct CDR3 sequences listed, 15% to 20% are singletons. With a duration under 2 months, the hyperthyroidism was newly diagnosed in patients aged 18 to 65. Germline CDR1 and CDR2: DFQATT and SNEGSKA (reference sequence). The CDR3 is 14 amino acids. Trimming removed 1 base from V and 0 bases from J, with 8 bases in between.

The receptor was isolated from a woman aged 45-59 years with Graves' hyperthyroidism. The genes are TRBV20-1 and TRBJ2-3; a possible D gene is TRBD2 (5 bases). The sequenced material came from blood. The CDR3 sequence is CSARVSASTDTQYF. CDR3 nucleotide sequence: TGCAGTGCTAGAGTTAGCGCTAGCACAGATACGCAGTATTTT.